One and the same sample provided the 14 T cell receptor beta chains below, sequenced in a study of human T cells and chemical hapten exposure. The sample's time point: patch test 2, 6 weeks after DPC sensitization. Treatment meaning: therapeutic diphenylcyclopropenone sensitization with weekly scalp DPC. Using its own MiXCR run on the RACE reads, TCRdb lists one record per CDR3 protein. The sample lists approximately 350,000 distinct CDR3 sequences; 6% to 7% were seen once. The specimen comprised whole blood, sampled in connection with sensitization to the hapten diphenylcyclopropenone (DPC). The receptors originated from a woman aged 18-29 years with alopecia areata. Some clones in this sample may be carry-over from other donors' samples.

A few counts support this clonotype. V is TRBV6-5 and J is TRBJ2-4; weak D call: TRBD2 (6 bases). The germline V gene encodes CDR1 MNHEY and CDR2 SVGAGI. CDR3 size: 13 residues. Trimming took 4 bases from V and 9 from J, leaving 13 bases between them. CDR3 DNA sequence: TGTGCCAGCAGTTTACGGGAGAGGGGCATTCAGTACTTC. It translates to CASSLRERGIQYF.

This clonotype has at least ten counts. The rearrangement uses TRBV6-2 or TRBV6-3 and TRBJ1-2; no clear D gene. CDR3 length: 13 residues. Trimming cost V 1 base and J 8 bases, with 11 bases left between them. CDR1 is MNHEY, CDR2 SVGEGT, per germline. The CDR3 DNA sequence: TGTGCCAGCAGTTACTGGCGGGGTGGAGGCTACACCTTC. Translation gives CASSYWRGGGYTF.

Ten or more counts support this clonotype. The genes are TRBV5-4 and TRBJ2-3; D is possibly TRBD1 or TRBD2 (5 bases each). Trimming took off 0 bases at V and 5 bases at J, with 10 bases between the two ends. CDR1 is SGHNT, CDR2 YYREEE, per germline (reference sequence). The CDR3 runs 14 residues. The CDR3 region is CASSLGAGGDTQYF. DNA for the CDR3: TGTGCCAGCAGCTTGGGCGCTGGGGGAGATACGCAGTATTTT.

This clonotype was seen a few times. V gene TRBV20-1 combines with J gene TRBJ1-2; tentatively, D is TRBD1 (5 bases). The CDR3 totals 12 residues. Germline V gives CDR1 DFQATT, CDR2 SNEGSKA (reference sequence). V was trimmed by 3 bases and J by 8 bases, leaving 13 bases between them. The CDR3 DNA follows: TGCAGTGCTAGGGAGGGGATGCAAGGCTACACCTTC. This codes for CSAREGMQGYTF.

The chain has TRBV3-1 and TRBJ2-7; D may be TRBD1 or TRBD2 (5 bases each). CDR3 length: 14 residues. Looked up from germline, CDR1 is LGHDT and CDR2 is YNNKEL (reference sequence). V gave up 3 bases and J gave up 2 bases, with 11 bases separating them. CDR3 loop: CASSHLRGTYEQYF. The CDR3 nucleotides read TGTGCCAGCAGCCATCTTCGGGGCACCTACGAGCAGTACTTC.

This clonotype was detected only a few times. V usage is TRBV25-1 and J usage is TRBJ2-3; the D gene is possibly TRBD2 (5 bases). Trimming left V 10 bases short and J 9 bases short, with 32 bases between. The germline gives CDR1 MGHDK, CDR2 SYGVNS. This CDR3 spans 17 amino acids. The DNA of the CDR3 is TGTGCCACCACCCTCCCGGACCATAAATTAGGAGAGGGAACGCAGTATTTT. Translation gives CATTLPDHKLGEGTQYF.

The gene calls are TRBV2 and TRBJ1-4; 8 bases are shared with TRBD1. The CDR3 totals 15 residues. Per the germline V gene, CDR1 is SNHLY and CDR2 is FYNNEI. Trimming cost V 4 bases and J 0 bases; bases outside gene matches: 1. This chain's CDR3 is CASSATGATNEKLFF. In DNA, the CDR3 is TGTGCCAGCAGTGCGACAGGGGCAACTAATGAAAAACTGTTTTTT.

The rearrangement joins TRBV25-1 to TRBJ2-3; TRBD2 matches 12 bases. Per germline, CDR1 MGHDK and CDR2 SYGVNS. Trimming at V came to 1 base and at J to 0 bases, leaving 8 bases not matched to a gene. CDR3 length equals 19 residues. The DNA of the CDR3 is TGTGCCAGCAGTGAATCGGGACTAGCGGGCCGCCAGAGCACAGATACGCAGTATTTT. Amino acid sequence: CASSESGLAGRQSTDTQYF.

This chain joins TRBV10-3 and TRBJ2-5, with a weak D call TRBD2 (6 bases). CDR3 length equals 13 residues. Trimming left V 4 bases short and J 8 bases short, with 14 bases between. CDR1 and CDR2 from the germline V gene are ENHRY and SYGVKD. The CDR3 loop reads CAISGTKLDTQYF. CDR3 nucleotide sequence: TGTGCCATCAGTGGGACTAAGTTGGATACCCAGTACTTC.

This clonotype was seen more than once but under ten times. The J gene is TRBJ2-7, the V gene TRBV20-1, with 8 bases matching TRBD2. Germline CDR1 and CDR2: DFQATT and SNEGSKA (reference sequence). Trimming cost V 3 bases and J 3 bases; bases outside gene matches: 4. This CDR3 region has 13 residues. CDR3: CSASGGGRYEQYF. The CDR3 DNA follows: TGCAGTGCTAGTGGCGGGGGGCGCTACGAGCAGTACTTC.

This clonotype was observed many times. J is TRBJ1-2 and V is TRBV10-3; no firm D call. The V end was cut by 3 bases, the J end by 2 bases, with 13 bases between. The germline V gene encodes CDR1 ENHRY and CDR2 SYGVKD. There are 15 residues in the CDR3. This CDR3 reads CAISDGGGSNYGYTF. The CDR3 DNA sequence: TGTGCCATCAGTGATGGTGGAGGGAGCAACTATGGCTACACCTTC.

Here the CDR3 reads CATKTVATNEKLFF. DNA of the CDR3: TGTGCCACAAAGACGGTTGCAACTAATGAAAAACTGTTTTTT. The chain couples TRBV18 to TRBJ1-4; D not certain. This CDR3 has 14 amino acids. Germline V gene lookup returns CDR1 KGHSH and CDR2 LQKENI. V lost 10 bases to trimming and J lost 0 bases, with 12 bases between them.

This clonotype was counted a few times. The rearrangement uses TRBV6-4 and TRBJ2-1; D is uncertain. There are 14 residues in the CDR3. Germline V lookup: CDR1 MRHNA, CDR2 SNTAGT. Trimming took 3 bases from V and 5 from J, leaving 11 bases between them. CDR3 bases: TGTGCCAGCAGTGAGTCCGGGTCCAACAATGAGCAGTTCTTC. Translated, it gives CASSESGSNNEQFF.

The V gene is TRBV7-2, the J gene TRBJ2-1; D not certain. Trimming pared 1 base from V and 5 bases from J, leaving 9 bases between. The germline V gene has CDR1 SGHTA and CDR2 FQGNSA. This CDR3 is 14 amino acids long. Here the CDR3 reads CASSLVAYNNEQFF. The DNA for the CDR3 is TGTGCCAGCAGCTTAGTGGCTTATAACAATGAGCAGTTCTTC. The complete variable domain, with remaining parts taken from reference TRBV7-2 and TRBJ2-1, reads GAGVSQSPSNKVTEKGKDVELRCDPISGHTALYWYRQSLGQGLEFLIYFQGNSAPDKSGLPSDRFSAERTGGSVSTLTIQRTQQEDSAVYLCASSLVAYNNEQFFGPGTRLTVL.